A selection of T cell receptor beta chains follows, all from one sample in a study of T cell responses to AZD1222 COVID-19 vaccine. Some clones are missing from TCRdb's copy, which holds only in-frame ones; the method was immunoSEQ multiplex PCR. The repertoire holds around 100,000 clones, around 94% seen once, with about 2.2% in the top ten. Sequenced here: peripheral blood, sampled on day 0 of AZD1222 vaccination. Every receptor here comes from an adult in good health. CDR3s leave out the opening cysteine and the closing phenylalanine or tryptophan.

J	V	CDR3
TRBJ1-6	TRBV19	ATTGSYNSPLH
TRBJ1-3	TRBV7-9	ASSFINSGNTIY
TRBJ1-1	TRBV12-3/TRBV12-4	ASSDQANTEAF
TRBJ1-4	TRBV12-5	ASGLGRLTNEKLF
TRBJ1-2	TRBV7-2	ASSSFTGGGGYT
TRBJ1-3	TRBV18	ASSPGQGYGNTIY
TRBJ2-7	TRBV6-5	ASSYYQGALREQY
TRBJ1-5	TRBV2	ASSAGQGNNQPQH
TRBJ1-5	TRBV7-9	ASSQGIGNQPQH
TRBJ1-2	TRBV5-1	ASSVGDFYGYT
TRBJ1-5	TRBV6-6	ASTSSWGQPQH
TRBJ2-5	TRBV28	ASSLFFGSGGRQETQY
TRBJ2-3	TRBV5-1	ASSVLAVVSDTQY
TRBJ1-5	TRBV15	ATSRDRSPRGARDYQPQH
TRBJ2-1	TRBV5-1	ASSLGDRDRWENEQF
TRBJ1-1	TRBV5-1	ASSTPEHWNTEAF
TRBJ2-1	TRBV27	ASSHDRLYNEQF
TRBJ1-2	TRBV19	ASSIAGTATFYGYT
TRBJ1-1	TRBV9	ASSVAGRQNTEAF
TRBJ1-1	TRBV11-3	ASSLTGVTEAF
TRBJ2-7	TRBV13	ASSLGQGPYNSYEQY
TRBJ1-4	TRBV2	ASSEGDSKSPGEKLF
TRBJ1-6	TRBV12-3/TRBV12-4	ASSPPNSPLH
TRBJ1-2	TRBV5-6	ASSYRGTAGYT
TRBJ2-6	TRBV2	ASGRGQHSGANVLT
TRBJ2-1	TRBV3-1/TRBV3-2	ASSQARRGEQF
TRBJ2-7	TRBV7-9	ASSLAGIAYEQY
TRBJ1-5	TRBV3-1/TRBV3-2	ASSQVGSLQPQH
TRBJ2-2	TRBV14	ASSPGRTGELF
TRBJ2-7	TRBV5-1	ASSLVVGLGSYEQY
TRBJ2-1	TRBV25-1	ASRGIRTLEQF
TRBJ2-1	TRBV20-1	SASNSRPEF
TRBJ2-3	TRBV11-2	ASSSSGTPVGY
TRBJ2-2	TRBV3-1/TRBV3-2	ASSQDVILRDGELF
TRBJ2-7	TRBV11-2	ASSLRRRDEQY
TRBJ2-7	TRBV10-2	ASSEKGNFYEQY
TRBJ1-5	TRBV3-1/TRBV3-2	ASSQGRGERAPQH
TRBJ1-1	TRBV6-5	ASRSRTGGVTEAF
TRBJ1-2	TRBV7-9	ASSSDRGNRDPYGYT
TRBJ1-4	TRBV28	ASSLWSDTANEKLF
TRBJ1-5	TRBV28	ASRRNRGQPQH
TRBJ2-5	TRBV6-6	ASSWGSRRETQY
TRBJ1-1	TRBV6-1	ASSASGRGGNTEAF
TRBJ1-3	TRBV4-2	ASSQATPDRTRRIY